This paragraph covers one TCR beta chain sequence. The antigen is undetermined. The same CDR3 arises from other DNA sequences in this sample as well. Trimming took off 0 bases at V and 1 base at J, with 6 bases between the two ends. Germline CDR1 KGHSH, CDR2 LQKENI. This CDR3 is 14 amino acids long. These data come from a study of shared clonotypes between healthy human individuals. Study-level findings and limits: Exclusively blood specimens were collected; tissue repertoires likely differ. Shared clonotypes: approximately 5% naive CD4, about 3.5% naive CD8, 2.3% memory CD4, 0.4% memory CD8.

Every immunoSEQ plate was one replicate of a subset's evenly spread DNA. Original data processing: ImmunoSEQ junction-only sequences lacked quality scores, so their filtering differed. Libraries were prepared by immunoSEQ multiplex PCR; TCRdb keeps only in-frame clonotypes and omits some of them. The V and J calls and clone size were taken over from that table, and D and trimming were inferred from the DNA. The profile shows 2,500,000 or so clones, 85% to 95% of them singletons. The chain combines TRBV18 with TRBJ1-1; D is ambiguous. This receptor was obtained from a man aged 18 to 29 in good health. Sequenced material: naive CD4+ T cells sorted from blood. Subset reported: CD45RA+ positively selected. The CDR3 bases are TGTGCCAGCTCACCACCTCCAGGGAACACTGAAGCTTTCTTT. The encoded protein is CASSPPPGNTEAFF.